The present T cell receptor beta chain was sequenced within a study of shared clonotypes between healthy human individuals. The study, taken as a whole, reports: Donor scarcity curtailed the genetic and exposure-history diversity represented herein.

With respect to this clone: The target antigen is unknown.

Sequenced by immunoSEQ multiplex PCR; TCRdb stores in-frame clones only, minus some. Here the sample spans around 2,100,000 clones, 85% to 95% being singletons. The CDR3 extends over 16 amino acids. The V gene's germline CDR1 is SEHNR and CDR2 FQNEAQ (reference sequence). V was trimmed by 0 bases and J by 1 base, leaving 9 bases between them. CD45RO-negative, CCR7-positively selected cells formed the naive CD8 fraction, excluding terminally differentiated effector memory CD45RA+ cells. The specimen sequenced was naive CD8+ T cells sorted from blood. The TCR comes from a man younger than 30 in good health. The chain has TRBV7-9 and TRBJ2-2, with D unclear. CDR3 in DNA: TGTGCCAGCAGCTTAGCCCTGGGCGGGAACACCGGGGAGCTGTTTTTT. Amino acid sequence: CASSLALGGNTGELFF.